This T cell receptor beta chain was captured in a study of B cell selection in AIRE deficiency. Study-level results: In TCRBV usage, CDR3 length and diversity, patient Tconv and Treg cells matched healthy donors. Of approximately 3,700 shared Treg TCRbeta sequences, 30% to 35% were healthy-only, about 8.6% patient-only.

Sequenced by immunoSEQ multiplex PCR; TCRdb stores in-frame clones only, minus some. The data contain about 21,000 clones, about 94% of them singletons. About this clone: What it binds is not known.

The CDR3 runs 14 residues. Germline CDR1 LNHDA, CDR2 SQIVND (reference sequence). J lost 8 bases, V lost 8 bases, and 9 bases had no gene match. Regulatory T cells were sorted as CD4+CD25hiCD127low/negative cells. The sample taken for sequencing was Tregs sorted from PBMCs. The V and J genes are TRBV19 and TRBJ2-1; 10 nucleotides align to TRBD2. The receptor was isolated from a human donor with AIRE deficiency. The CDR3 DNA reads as TGTGCCAGTGGGCTAGCGGGAGTCGTTGATGAGCAGTTCTTC. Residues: CASGLAGVVDEQFF. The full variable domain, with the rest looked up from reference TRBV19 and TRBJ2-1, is DGGITQSPKYLFRKEGQNVTLSCEQNLNHDAMYWYRQDPGQGLRLIYYSQIVNDFQKGDIAEGYSVSREKKESFPLTVTSAQKNPTAFYLCASGLAGVVDEQFFGPGTRLTVL.